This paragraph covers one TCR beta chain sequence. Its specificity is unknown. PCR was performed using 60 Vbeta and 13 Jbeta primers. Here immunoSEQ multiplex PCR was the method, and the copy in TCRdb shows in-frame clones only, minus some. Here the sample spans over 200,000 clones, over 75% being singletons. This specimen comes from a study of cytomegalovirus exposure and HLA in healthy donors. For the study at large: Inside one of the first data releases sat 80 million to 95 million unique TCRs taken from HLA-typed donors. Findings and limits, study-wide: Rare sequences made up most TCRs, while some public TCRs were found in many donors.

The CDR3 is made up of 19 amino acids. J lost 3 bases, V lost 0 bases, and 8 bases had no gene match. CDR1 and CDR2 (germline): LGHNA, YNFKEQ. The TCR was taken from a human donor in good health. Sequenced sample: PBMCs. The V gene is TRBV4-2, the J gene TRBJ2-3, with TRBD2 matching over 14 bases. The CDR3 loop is CASSQDQVGTSGSTDTQYF. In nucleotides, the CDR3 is TGTGCCAGCAGCCAAGATCAGGTGGGGACTAGCGGGAGTACAGATACGCAGTATTTT.